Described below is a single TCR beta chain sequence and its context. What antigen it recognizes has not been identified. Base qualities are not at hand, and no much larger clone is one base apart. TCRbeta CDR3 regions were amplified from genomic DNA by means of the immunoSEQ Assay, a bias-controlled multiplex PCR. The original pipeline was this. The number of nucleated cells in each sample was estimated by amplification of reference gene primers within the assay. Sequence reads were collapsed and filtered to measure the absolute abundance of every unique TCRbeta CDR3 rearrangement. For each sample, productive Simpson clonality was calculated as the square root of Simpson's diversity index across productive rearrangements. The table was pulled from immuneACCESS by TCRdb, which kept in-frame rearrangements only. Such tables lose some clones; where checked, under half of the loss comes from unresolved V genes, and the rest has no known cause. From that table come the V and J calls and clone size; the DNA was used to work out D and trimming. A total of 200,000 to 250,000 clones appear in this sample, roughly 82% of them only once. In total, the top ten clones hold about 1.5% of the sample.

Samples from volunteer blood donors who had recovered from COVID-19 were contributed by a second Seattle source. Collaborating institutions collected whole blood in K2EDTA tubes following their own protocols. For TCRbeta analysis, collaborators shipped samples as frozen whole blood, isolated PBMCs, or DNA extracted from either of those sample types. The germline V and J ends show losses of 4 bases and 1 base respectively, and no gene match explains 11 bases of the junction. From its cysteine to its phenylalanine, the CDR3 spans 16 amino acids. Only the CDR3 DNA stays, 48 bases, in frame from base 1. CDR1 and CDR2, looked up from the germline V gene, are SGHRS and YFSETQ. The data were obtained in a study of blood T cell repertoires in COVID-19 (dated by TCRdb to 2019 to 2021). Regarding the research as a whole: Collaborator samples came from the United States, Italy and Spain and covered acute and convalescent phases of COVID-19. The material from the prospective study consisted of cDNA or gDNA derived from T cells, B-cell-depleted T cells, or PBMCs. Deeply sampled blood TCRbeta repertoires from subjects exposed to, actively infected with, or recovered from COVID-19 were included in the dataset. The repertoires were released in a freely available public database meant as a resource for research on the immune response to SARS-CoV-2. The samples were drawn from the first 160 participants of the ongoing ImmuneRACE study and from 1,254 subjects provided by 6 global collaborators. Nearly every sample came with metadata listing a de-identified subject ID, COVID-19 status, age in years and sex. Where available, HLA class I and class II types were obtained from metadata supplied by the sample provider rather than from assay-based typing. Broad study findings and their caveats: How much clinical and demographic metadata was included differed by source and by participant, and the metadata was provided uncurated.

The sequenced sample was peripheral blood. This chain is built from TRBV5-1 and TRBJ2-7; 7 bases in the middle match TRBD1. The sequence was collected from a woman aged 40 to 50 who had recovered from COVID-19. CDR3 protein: CASSRSLGTESYEQYF. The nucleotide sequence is TGCGCCAGCAGCCGCAGTCTGGGGACAGAATCCTACGAGCAGTACTTC.